This is a list of T cell receptor beta chains from one sample in a study of T cell repertoires in cytomegalovirus infection. Each CDR3 protein is one row after TCRdb ran MiXCR on the reads. The sample consists of under 200,000 distinct CDR3 sequences, nearly 9.5% of them appearing once. The specimen was PBMCs. These receptors were taken from a human donor in good health (CMV status not recorded). Some clones in this sample may be carry-over from other donors' samples. The CDR3 runs from the conserved cysteine through the conserved F or W. Each record gives: J gene, clone size, V gene, D gene, CDR3 DNA, CDR3 protein. D genes are given only for firm matches. Size values are once, few and many counts, or a class for expanded clones, and some rows have none.

>TRBJ2-5|many|TRBV12-3/TRBV12-4|TRBD2
TGTGCCAGCAGTCTTAGCGGGTCCCTCCAAGAGACCCAGTACTTC
CASSLSGSLQETQYF
>TRBJ2-1|many|TRBV6-1|TRBD2
TGTGCCATACCGACCCCGGGACTAGCGGGAGGCAATGAGCAGTTCTTC
CAIPTPGLAGGNEQFF
>TRBJ1-2|many|TRBV11-2|.
TGTGCCAGCAGGCAGCTTAAGCAGGACTCCAACTATGGCTACACCTTC
CASRQLKQDSNYGYTF
>TRBJ1-5|few|TRBV5-8|.
TGTGCCAGCAGCCTTCATCAGGGACGGAAACGTAGCAATCAGCCCCAGCATTTT
CASSLHQGRKRSNQPQHF
>TRBJ2-5|.|TRBV29-1|.
TGCAGCGCCGCAGGGTTTCTAGAGACCCAGTACTTC
CSAAGFLETQYF
>TRBJ2-5|few|TRBV10-3|TRBD1
TGTGCCATCAGTTCAGACAGGGAAGAGACCCAGTACTTC
CAISSDREETQYF
>TRBJ2-5|many|TRBV12-3/TRBV12-4|.
TGTGCCAGCAGTTTGGGGGGAATGCAAGAGACCCAGTACTTC
CASSLGGMQETQYF
>TRBJ2-1|many|TRBV7-2|TRBD2
TGTGCCAGCAGCAAACCGGGACTAGCGGGGACAGGGGGGCAGTTCTTC
CASSKPGLAGTGGQFF
>TRBJ2-1|.|TRBV29-1|TRBD2
TGCAGCGTTGAGGGGTTAGCGGGAGGCTATGAGCAGTTCTTC
CSVEGLAGGYEQFF
>TRBJ2-7|many|TRBV28|TRBD2
TGTGCCAGCAGCCGGGGGGGGTCCTACGAGCAGTACTTC
CASSRGGSYEQYF
>TRBJ2-3|few|TRBV2|TRBD1
TGTGCCAGCAGTGAGGGACAGCGCACAGATACGCAGTATTTT
CASSEGQRTDTQYF
>TRBJ1-1|many|TRBV25-1|TRBD1
TGTGCCAGCAGTGAATTATCTGGGGACAGGGGTGCTCGAGCTTTCTTT
CASSELSGDRGARAFF
>TRBJ1-2|few|TRBV12-3/TRBV12-4|.
TGTGCCAGCAGTTTGGGCAGTTACGGGCTAGGCTACACCTTC
CASSLGSYGLGYTF
>TRBJ1-1|many|TRBV10-2|.
TGCGCCAGCTGGGGCGGGTGGGGTGCTGAAGCTTTCTTT
CASWGGWGAEAFF
>TRBJ1-1|.|TRBV19|.
TGTGCCAGTAGTATGAAGACAGTTAACACTGAAGCTTTCTTT
CASSMKTVNTEAFF
>TRBJ1-1|many|TRBV28|.
TGTGCCAGCAGTTTATACTCCACGGAGGGAAACACTGAAGCTTTCTTT
CASSLYSTEGNTEAFF
>TRBJ1-5|many|TRBV28|.
TGTGCCAGCAGAAATACGGGCCAGCCCCAGCATTTT
CASRNTGQPQHF
>TRBJ1-2|.|TRBV20-1|.
TGCAGTGCTAGAGAGGGAGCCTGGGGCTACACCTTC
CSAREGAWGYTF
>TRBJ1-4|few|TRBV5-5|.
TGTGCCAGCAGCGACACTGGGGAAAAACTGTTTTTT
CASSDTGEKLFF
>TRBJ1-5|many|TRBV20-1|.
TGCAGTGCTAGAGATCTGGGGGGCAGTCAGCCCCAGCATTTT
CSARDLGGSQPQHF
>TRBJ1-1|many|TRBV20-1|.
TGCAGTGCTAGGTCGGGGCAGATAAGAACTGAAGCTTTCTTT
CSARSGQIRTEAFF
>TRBJ1-3|many|TRBV28|TRBD1
TGTGCCAGCAGCCGAAGGGGGCCGGGAAACACCATATATTTT
CASSRRGPGNTIYF
>TRBJ2-3|many|TRBV7-6|TRBD2
TGTGCCAGCAGCCCTCTAGGGGCCGGCGGGGGGACAGATACGCAGTATTTT
CASSPLGAGGGTDTQYF
>TRBJ2-5|many|TRBV28|.
TGTGCCAGCAGCTTGGGTCCTACACTGTGGTACCAAGAGACCCAGTACTTC
CASSLGPTLWYQETQYF
>TRBJ2-7|many|TRBV7-2|TRBD1
TGTGCCAGCAGTTTAAGGACAGGGCCTTCCTACGAGCAGTACTTC
CASSLRTGPSYEQYF
>TRBJ2-5|.|TRBV5-1|.
TGCGCCAGCAGCTTGGGAGACCTCTCCATTCAAGAGACCCAGTACTTC
CASSLGDLSIQETQYF
>TRBJ2-2|many|TRBV6-2/TRBV6-3|.
TGTGCCAGCAGTTACTTATCCTTCGGAGATCCGAACACCGGGGAGCTGTTTTTT
CASSYLSFGDPNTGELFF
>TRBJ2-2|many|TRBV6-1|TRBD2
TGTGCCAGCAGTTACCCGGGGCTAGCGGGAGGGGACGGGGAGCTGTTTTTT
CASSYPGLAGGDGELFF
>TRBJ1-2|.|TRBV10-3|TRBD1
TGTGCCATCAGTGAGTCGACGGCAGGGGGAAACTATGGCTACACCTTC
CAISESTAGGNYGYTF
>TRBJ2-1|many|TRBV13|.
TGTGCCAGCGGTTTGAGTGCTGGGTACAATGAGCAGTTCTTC
CASGLSAGYNEQFF
>TRBJ1-1|.|TRBV19|.
TGTGCCAGTAAATCCCAGGCGGACACTGAAGCTTTCTTT
CASKSQADTEAFF